This T cell receptor beta chain originates from a study of T cells in Graves' hyperthyroidism and ophthalmopathy. Stable Graves' hyperthyroidism meant no ophthalmopathy progression within 18 months. Exclusion followed for patients with uncontrolled infection, other autoimmune disease, pregnancy or lactation. RNA transcripts were the template for amplifying TCR beta CDR3 regions. With the HTBI primer set, the TCR CDR3 went through a first round of RT-PCR. TCRdb independently ran MiXCR on the multiplex PCR reads; one entry per CDR3 protein. The sample consists of 530,000 or so distinct CDR3 sequences, around 46% of them appearing once. Deletions cut 0 bases from V and 5 bases from J, with 13 bases between. This CDR3 is 15 amino acids long. The V gene's germline CDR1 is SEHNR and CDR2 FQNEAQ (reference sequence).

Sequencing was performed on peripheral blood or thyroid tissue (not recorded which). V usage is TRBV7-9 and J usage is TRBJ2-5; no clear D gene. The TCR originated in a woman aged 18-29 years with Graves' hyperthyroidism. The CDR3 region is CASSLAGVRRETQYF. The CDR3 DNA reads as TGTGCCAGCAGCTTAGCTGGAGTACGTAGGGAGACCCAGTACTTC.